This note documents a single T cell receptor beta chain sequence. Its antigen is currently unknown. Other DNA sequences in this specimen translate into the identical CDR3. The data derive from a study of graft-versus-host responses after intestinal transplantation. On the study more broadly: Induction using anti-thymocyte globulin, followed by tacrolimus and steroids for approximately 3 years, was given to all recipients.

Data came from immunoSEQ multiplex PCR; TCRdb stores just in-frame clones and leaves some out. The sample has some 5,000 clones, approximately 76% seen once; the top ten hold 30% to 45%. Study-level points and caveats: Allografts of one patient group, those with graft-donor T cell macrochimerism, had high graft-versus-host to host-versus-graft clonal ratios. GvH clones occurred in recipient marrow; some first appeared in ileum or blood.

CDR1 and CDR2 (germline): SGHKS, YYEKEE (reference sequence). Trimming left V 2 bases short and J 3 bases short, with 12 bases between. The CDR3 sequence is 14 residues long. The source material was PBMCs, sampled roughly 540 days after intestinal transplant. This TCR derives from a human patient who received an intestinal transplant, so some T cells may come from the graft donor. The chain joins TRBV5-5 to TRBJ2-7; TRBD1 is a possible D gene (5 bases). The DNA for the CDR3 is TGTGCCAGCAGCTTAAGGGGAATGGACTACGAGCAGTACTTC. Translation gives CASSLRGMDYEQYF.